The 32 T cell receptor beta chains in this list originate from one sample, sequenced in a study of blood T cell repertoires in COVID-19. TCRdb keeps only in-frame clones here, not all; method: immunoSEQ multiplex PCR. This table holds approximately 240,000 clones, 84% found once. The specimen sequenced was peripheral blood. These receptors came from a woman aged 55-69 years who had recovered from COVID-19.

The rearrangement uses TRBV3-1 (or the pseudogene TRBV3-2) and TRBJ2-6; 14 bases are shared with TRBD2. V was clipped by 4 bases and J by 1 base; unmatched bases: 3. Germline CDR1 and CDR2: LGHDT and YNNKEL (reference sequence). The CDR3 sequence is 18 residues long. As DNA, the CDR3 is TGTGCCAGCAGCCCAGGACTAGCGGGGGGATCTGGGGCCAACGTCCTGACTTTC. The encoded protein is CASSPGLAGGSGANVLTF.

The V call is TRBV7-9, the J call TRBJ1-2; D not resolved. V lost 1 base to trimming and J lost 2 bases, with 14 bases between them. Germline V CDR1 and CDR2: SEHNR, FQNEAQ (reference sequence). This CDR3 contains 16 residues. The CDR3 spells CASSLVASGANYGYTF. As DNA, the CDR3 is TGTGCCAGCAGCTTAGTCGCGTCAGGCGCGAACTATGGCTACACCTTC. Looking up the rest from reference TRBV7-9 and TRBJ1-2 gives the full variable domain: DTGVSQNPRHKITKRGQNVTFRCDPISEHNRLYWYRQTLGQGPEFLTYFQNEAQLEKSRLLSDRFSAERPKGSFSTLEIQRTEQGDSAMYLCASSLVASGANYGYTFGSGTRLTVV.

This clone showed up just once. The gene calls are TRBV18 and TRBJ1-1, with 8 bases aligning to TRBD1. V lost 3 bases, J lost 1 base, and 7 bases stayed unmatched. Germline CDR1 is KGHSH and CDR2 is LQKENI. CDR3 length: 16 amino acids. CDR3 sequence reads: CASSPRTGLRNTEAFF. The CDR3 bases are TGTGCCAGCTCACCTCGGACAGGGCTCCGGAACACTGAAGCTTTCTTT.

This clone occurred once. This sequence joins TRBV5-1 and TRBJ1-2; no definite D call. Trimming removed 2 bases at V and 2 bases at J, with 7 bases between. The CDR3 sequence is 13 residues long. Germline V gene data show CDR1 as SGHRS and CDR2 as YFSETQ. CDR3 loop: CASSLTPNYGYTF. The CDR3 region has the DNA TGCGCCAGCAGCTTAACACCCAACTATGGCTACACCTTC.

The chain has TRBV7-9 and TRBJ2-1; TRBD2 agrees at 13 bases. The J segment lost 9 bases and the V segment lost 3 bases, leaving 8 bases of the junction unmatched. Germline CDR1 SEHNR, CDR2 FQNEAQ (reference sequence). CDR3 length equals 16 residues. The chain's CDR3 is CASSFRLAGGYFEQFF. The CDR3 DNA sequence: TGTGCCAGCAGCTTCAGACTAGCGGGGGGCTACTTTGAGCAGTTCTTC.

The J gene is TRBJ1-2, the V gene TRBV6-5, with 7 bases lining up with TRBD1. Germline V gene lookup returns CDR1 MNHEY and CDR2 SVGAGI. CDR3 length: 15 amino acids. Unmatched junction bases numbered 15, after V lost 6 bases and J lost 8 bases. CDR3 residues: CASSRMNRGLGGYTF. CDR3 sequence (DNA): TGTGCCAGCAGCCGGATGAACAGGGGATTGGGCGGCTACACCTTC.

The count of this clone is one. The J gene is TRBJ2-7, the V gene TRBV19; D may be TRBD1 (5 bases). Trimming cost V 5 bases and J 0 bases, with 11 bases left between them. Germline CDR1 and CDR2: LNHDA and SQIVND (reference sequence). The CDR3 consists of 14 residues. Written as DNA, the CDR3 is TGTGCCAGTAGTCCGACAGAGAGCTCCTACGAGCAGTACTTC. Its translation: CASSPTESSYEQYF.

The DNA for the CDR3 is TGTGCCAGCAGCTCTTACCGGGACAGGGATTATGGCTACACCTTC. Translating it yields CASSSYRDRDYGYTF. The rearrangement uses TRBV7-9 and TRBJ1-2, with TRBD1 identical over 9 bases. The V gene end was trimmed by 4 bases and the J gene end by 5 bases; junction bases not matched to a gene: 8. The CDR3 covers 15 residues. In germline, CDR1 is SEHNR, CDR2 FQNEAQ (reference sequence).

The V gene is TRBV6-5, the J gene TRBJ1-2; D is possibly TRBD1 (6 bases). V dropped 9 bases and J dropped 0 bases, with 11 bases sitting between them. This CDR3 is 13 amino acids long. The germline V gene has CDR1 MNHEY and CDR2 SVGAGI. CDR3 residues: CASKRGTNYGYTF. Written as DNA, the CDR3 is TGTGCCAGTAAAAGGGGGACTAACTATGGCTACACCTTC.

J is TRBJ1-5 and V is TRBV6-1; D call uncertain. CDR1 and CDR2 from the germline V gene are MNHNS and SASEGT. The CDR3 covers 13 residues. Trimming removed 1 base from V and 5 bases from J, with 6 bases in between. The CDR3 DNA reads TGTGCCAGCAGTGAAGGAACAGATCAGCCCCAGCATTTT. Translated: CASSEGTDQPQHF.

The chain joins TRBV10-3 to TRBJ1-5, with D possibly matching TRBD1 (5 bases). This CDR3 is built from 13 residues. From germline, CDR1 is ENHRY and CDR2 SYGVKD. Trimming took 6 bases from V and 7 from J, leaving 13 bases between them. CDR3 nucleotide sequence: TGTGCCATCAGGGGACTAACAAACCAGCCCCAGCATTTT. It translates to CAIRGLTNQPQHF.

The genes are TRBV5-8 and TRBJ2-4; TRBD1 matches 7 bases. The CDR3 covers 16 residues. The ends lost 1 base at V and 14 bases at J; junction bases unmatched: 18. Germline assignment: CDR1 SGHTS and CDR2 YDEGEE. The CDR3 nucleotides are TGTGCCAGCAGCTTGAGTGTTTCAGGGGGTTTGGTGCTCGAGTACTTC. Translating gives CASSLSVSGGLVLEYF.

This clone was observed a single time. V usage is TRBV4-2 and J usage is TRBJ2-2, with 8 bases fitting TRBD2. CDR3 length: 18 amino acids. In germline, CDR1 is LGHNA, CDR2 YNFKEQ. The V gene end was trimmed by 1 base and the J gene end by 9 bases; junction bases not matched to a gene: 16. As DNA, the CDR3 is TGTGCCAGCAGCCAAGCGACACGCGGGGGGCCAGTCCCCCGGGAGCTGTTTTTT. It translates to CASSQATRGGPVPRELFF.

V usage is TRBV4-2 and J usage is TRBJ1-4; 8 bases match TRBD1. V lost 1 base, J lost 3 bases, and 7 bases stayed unmatched. CDR1 LGHNA and CDR2 YNFKEQ come from the germline V gene. The CDR3 is made up of 17 amino acids. CDR3: CASSQVRTGRPNEKLFF. CDR3 nucleotides: TGTGCCAGCAGCCAAGTACGGACAGGGAGACCTAATGAAAAACTGTTTTTT.

This clone was observed a few times. The chain carries TRBV6-6 and TRBJ1-5; maybe TRBD1 (5 bases). From germline, CDR1 is MNHNY and CDR2 SVGAGI (reference sequence). V lost 7 bases and J lost 3, with 10 bases in between. The CDR3 is 13 residues long. The CDR3 is CASTRQPNQPQHF. Here the CDR3 DNA reads TGTGCCAGCACCAGACAGCCCAATCAGCCCCAGCATTTT.

The chain joins TRBV1 to TRBJ2-7; TRBD2 was called by the table and not checked on the DNA. TRBV1 is given as a pseudogene. The CDR3 has 19 residues. The chain's CDR3 is CTSSQDLGGTGGSSYEQYF. DNA for the CDR3: TGCACCAGCAGCCAAGATCTAGGCGGAACCGGGGGGTCCTCCTACGAGCAGTACTTC.

The chain is built from TRBV5-4 and TRBJ1-2; 7 bases are a match to TRBD1. The CDR3 covers 12 residues. The germline V gene encodes CDR1 SGHNT and CDR2 YYREEE (reference sequence). Trimming took 6 bases from V and 6 from J; bases not matched to a gene: 5. CDR3 sequence reads: CASTGQVNGYTF. The CDR3 DNA reads TGTGCCAGCACTGGACAGGTTAATGGCTACACCTTC. Supplemented by reference TRBV5-4 and TRBJ1-2, the full variable domain reads ETGVTQSPTHLIKTRGQQVTLRCSSQSGHNTVSWYQQALGQGPQFIFQYYREEENGRGNFPPRFSGLQFPNYSSELNVNALELDDSALYLCASTGQVNGYTFGSGTRLTVV.

The chain recombines TRBV7-9 with TRBJ2-3; 13 bases align to TRBD2. V lost 5 bases and J lost 2; bases outside the gene matches: 7. Germline V gene sequence: CDR1 SEHNR, CDR2 FQNEAQ (reference sequence). The length of the CDR3 is 17 residues. This CDR3 reads CASSPWTSGGLTDTQYF. CDR3 nucleotide sequence: TGTGCCAGCAGCCCTTGGACTAGCGGGGGCCTCACAGATACGCAGTATTTT.

This chain links TRBV21-1 with TRBJ1-6; TRBD1 is the table's D call, not checked against the DNA. TRBV21-1 is described as a pseudogene. This CDR3 has 15 amino acids. The CDR3 region is CASSKFDRVLTPLHF. The DNA for the CDR3 is TGTGCCAGCAGCAAGTTTGACAGGGTATTAACACCCCTCCACTTT.

The gene calls are TRBV10-2 and TRBJ2-5, with 7 bases lining up with TRBD1. V trimming: 7 bases; J trimming: 5 bases; junction bases outside the gene matches: 7. CDR1 is WSHSY and CDR2 is SAAADI in the germline V gene. CDR3 length: 13 amino acids. The CDR3 DNA is TGCGCCAGCAAGGACGGGACAGAGGAGACCCAGTACTTC. Its protein product is CASKDGTEETQYF.

CDR3 bases: TGTGCCAGCAGTTACGCGGGGGCCGGTGGCATTCAGTACTTC. It specifies CASSYAGAGGIQYF. The chain links TRBV6-2 or TRBV6-3 to TRBJ2-4; D is perhaps TRBD2 (7 bases). Per germline, CDR1 MNHEY and CDR2 SVGEGT. The CDR3 extends over 14 amino acids. Trimming took 2 bases from V and 9 from J, leaving 14 bases between them.

This chain uses TRBV19 with TRBJ2-1; 14 bases match TRBD2. The CDR3 has 17 residues. Germline-derived CDR1 and CDR2 are LNHDA and SQIVND (reference sequence). V lost 7 bases and J lost 3; bases outside the gene matches: 8. The CDR3 reads CASTRGTSGGGYNEQFF. In DNA, the CDR3 is TGTGCCAGTACCAGAGGGACTAGCGGGGGAGGCTACAATGAGCAGTTCTTC.

At least ten counts were recorded for this clone. This chain joins TRBV2 and TRBJ1-1; D perhaps matches TRBD1 (6 bases). Trimming stripped 7 bases from V and 5 bases from J, with 17 bases between. Germline CDR1 is SNHLY and CDR2 is FYNNEI. The CDR3 is 14 residues long. CDR3 protein: CASTRGGADTEAFF. In nucleotides, the CDR3 is TGTGCCAGCACCCGGGGGGGGGCCGATACTGAAGCTTTCTTT.

The rearrangement uses TRBV13 and TRBJ2-5; TRBD2 agrees at 11 bases. Trimming cost V 5 bases and J 5 bases; bases outside gene matches: 4. Germline V CDR1 and CDR2: PRHDT, FYEKMQ (reference sequence). The CDR3 covers 14 residues. The CDR3 loop is CASSGSSGGETQYF. Here the CDR3 DNA reads TGTGCCAGCAGCGGCTCTAGCGGGGGGGAGACCCAGTACTTC.

The rearrangement joins TRBV18 to TRBJ1-1; D unresolved. This CDR3 is 13 amino acids long. Germline V gene lookup returns CDR1 KGHSH and CDR2 LQKENI. V was pared by 4 bases and J by 3 bases, with 9 bases between. This CDR3 is CASSRADDTEAFF. The DNA of the CDR3 is TGTGCCAGCTCACGAGCGGACGACACTGAAGCTTTCTTT. Full variable domain (rest looked up from reference TRBV18 and TRBJ1-1): NAGVMQNPRHLVRRRGQEARLRCSPMKGHSHVYWYRQLPEEGLKFMVYLQKENIIDESGMPKERFSAEFPKEGPSILRIQQVVRGDSAAYFCASSRADDTEAFFGQGTRLTVV.

This clone was observed a few times. V gene TRBV12-5 combines with J gene TRBJ1-1; 7 nucleotides agree with TRBD1. CDR1 is LGHNT, CDR2 FRNRAP, per germline. The trim removed 6 bases at V and 1 base at J, leaving 14 bases unmatched. The CDR3 extends over 17 amino acids. In nucleotides, the CDR3 is TGTGCTAGTGGCACCGGGACAGTGGACGCGTGGAACACTGAAGCTTTCTTT. It translates to CASGTGTVDAWNTEAFF.

The J gene is TRBJ2-7, the V gene TRBV7-2; 7 bases map to TRBD2. CDR3 length equals 15 residues. The ends lost 2 bases at V and 4 bases at J; junction bases unmatched: 8. Germline loops: CDR1 SGHTA, CDR2 FQGNSA. CDR3 DNA: TGTGCCAGCAGCTTAATAGCGGGTGGGAAATACGAGCAGTACTTC. It encodes CASSLIAGGKYEQYF.

This rearrangement joins TRBV19 to TRBJ1-6; 8 positions agree with TRBD1. Looked up from germline, CDR1 is LNHDA and CDR2 is SQIVND (reference sequence). The trim removed 6 bases at V and 4 bases at J, leaving 11 bases unmatched. The CDR3 spans 17 residues. DNA of the CDR3: TGTGCCAGTAGAGATGTCGGACAGGGCCTTTATAATTCACCCCTCCACTTT. Translation gives CASRDVGQGLYNSPLHF.

As to this clone: In this CDR3 the conserved last residue, phenylalanine or tryptophan, is missing, so a read error is likely. The limits of the CDR3 on the DNA are not certain, so only TCRdb's listed CDR3 is given. The chain joins TRBV7-2 to TRBJ1-1; the table's D gene call, TRBD1, was not cross checked with the DNA. The CDR3 extends over 10 residues, inclusive of both ends. Germline values: CDR1 SGHTA, CDR2 FQGNSA. Here the CDR3 reads CASSLEHRGG.

The chain has TRBV5-4 and TRBJ1-1; the D is unclear. The CDR3 consists of 16 residues. Trimming took 2 bases from V and 4 from J, leaving 18 bases between them. Looked up from germline, CDR1 is SGHNT and CDR2 is YYREEE (reference sequence). The CDR3 loop reads CASSFWSPGGSTEAFF. The CDR3, as DNA: TGTGCCAGCAGCTTTTGGAGCCCCGGAGGGAGCACTGAAGCTTTCTTT.

The chain recombines TRBV5-8 with TRBJ2-3; the match to TRBD2 covers 8 bases. This CDR3 is built from 15 residues. Germline loops: CDR1 SGHTS, CDR2 YDEGEE. V shed 0 bases, J shed 4 bases, and the junction held 4 bases outside the gene matches. The CDR3 here is CASSLAGGGADTQYF. CDR3 bases: TGTGCCAGCAGCTTGGCCGGGGGGGGCGCAGATACGCAGTATTTT.

V usage is TRBV19 and J usage is TRBJ2-7; 8 positions agree with TRBD1. Germline CDR1 reads LNHDA; CDR2 reads SQIVND (reference sequence). The CDR3 contains 14 residues. With 5 bases clipped from V and 2 bases from J, the junction kept 5 bases outside the gene matches. This chain's CDR3 is CASSRTGMPYEQYF. The CDR3 DNA follows: TGTGCCAGTAGTCGGACAGGGATGCCCTACGAGCAGTACTTC. The complete variable domain, with remaining parts taken from reference TRBV19 and TRBJ2-7, reads DGGITQSPKYLFRKEGQNVTLSCEQNLNHDAMYWYRQDPGQGLRLIYYSQIVNDFQKGDIAEGYSVSREKKESFPLTVTSAQKNPTAFYLCASSRTGMPYEQYFGPGTRLTVT.